The 30 T cell receptor beta chains reported below all come from one sample, sequenced in a study of tumor-infiltrating lymphocytes in primary liver carcinoma. Unsorted whole blood yielded blood RNA, and germline DNA was extracted as well. From around 520 ng of total RNA, TCR beta-specific cDNA was reverse-transcribed using a constant-region primer. ARM-PCR was slightly modified, and three nested multiplex PCR rounds with it gave rise to the TCR beta libraries. Use of TRBV1-TRBV30 forward primers with a C-beta reverse primer characterized the first two PCR rounds, which lasted 10 cycles each. TCRdb processed the multiplex PCR reads anew with MiXCR; each CDR3 protein has one entry. The sample shows about 310,000 distinct CDR3 sequences, 45% to 70% of them seen only once. Material for sequencing was peripheral blood. These receptors came from a woman aged 25 to 39 with primary liver carcinoma and hepatitis B virus infection.

To note about this clonotype: This sequence may be a read error, since a much larger clone differs from it by one base. This chain connects TRBV12-3 or TRBV12-4 to TRBJ2-6; D call uncertain. CDR3 length: 16 residues. DNA of the CDR3: TGTGCCAGCAGTTTAGCGGTCGGGTCTGTGGCCAACGTCCTGACTTTC. Translation gives CASSLAVGSVANVLTF.

The sample holds a few counts of this clonotype. The chain employs TRBV6-2 or TRBV6-3 and TRBJ2-2, with 9 bases matching TRBD2. The CDR3 has 17 amino acids. V lost 7 bases, J lost 0 bases, and 9 bases stayed unmatched. Germline V gene sequence: CDR1 MNHEY, CDR2 SVGEGT. Written as DNA, the CDR3 is TGTGCCAGCAAGTATACTAGCGGGCACTCGAACACCGGGGAGCTGTTTTTT. Translating gives CASKYTSGHSNTGELFF.

The V gene is TRBV5-6, the J gene TRBJ1-1, with unresolved D. The CDR3 runs 15 residues. V lost 4 bases, J lost 5 bases, and 18 bases lay in between. CDR1 is SGHDT, CDR2 YYEEEE, per germline. The CDR3 is CASSLSVEVGTEAFF. The CDR3 nucleotides read TGTGCCAGCAGCCTGAGTGTCGAGGTGGGAACTGAAGCTTTCTTT.

There are many counts of this clonotype. The chain couples TRBV6-6 to TRBJ1-5, with D perhaps matching TRBD1 (6 bases). The CDR3 contains 11 residues. Germline V gives CDR1 MNHNY, CDR2 SVGAGI (reference sequence). Trimming pared 5 bases from V and 10 bases from J, leaving 9 bases between. The CDR3 loop reads CASSGGQPQHF. The DNA of the CDR3 is TGTGCCAGCAGTGGGGGGCAACCCCAGCATTTT.

This clonotype was observed at least ten times. The V and J genes are TRBV29-1 and TRBJ2-2; TRBD1 matches at 7 bases. CDR1 is SQVTM and CDR2 is ANQGSEA in the germline V gene. The V and J ends lost 1 base and 5 bases, in that order; junction bases with no gene match: 4. The CDR3 contains 14 residues. The DNA for the CDR3 is TGCAGCGTTGAAGGGACAGGATTGACCGGGGAGCTGTTTTTT. Its translation is CSVEGTGLTGELFF.

Note on this clonotype: This clone may be a read error of a much larger clone one base away. The J gene is TRBJ1-1, the V gene TRBV29-1; D is undetermined. Per the germline V gene, CDR1 is SQVTM and CDR2 is ANQGSEA. This CDR3 is built from 14 residues. V lost 7 bases and J 4 bases, leaving 19 bases between the germline ends. The CDR3 protein is CSAVSPGGGTEAFF. CDR3 DNA sequence: TGCAGCGCCGTCAGCCCCGGAGGTGGCACTGAAGCTTTCTTT.

A remark on this clonotype: An end of the junction does not agree with germline; a read error may underlie this. The genes are TRBV6-6 and TRBJ1-6; D might be TRBD1 (5 bases). Looked up from germline, CDR1 is MNHNY and CDR2 is SVGAGI (reference sequence). This CDR3 region has 15 residues. The CDR3 here is CASSSRGHSGSPFHF. In DNA, the CDR3 is TGTGCCAGCAGTTCCCGGGGCCACAGTGGATCACCCTTCCACTTC.

This clonotype occurred a few times. The genes are TRBV4-1 and TRBJ2-7; 7 bases line up with TRBD2. With V trimmed by 0 bases and J by 4 bases, 15 bases remained unmatched. Germline loops: CDR1 MGHRA, CDR2 YSYEKL. The CDR3 extends over 18 amino acids. This chain's CDR3 is CASSQDRPERGVGYEQYF. As DNA, the CDR3 is TGCGCCAGCAGCCAAGATAGGCCGGAACGGGGGGTGGGATACGAGCAGTACTTC.

This chain joins TRBV5-1 and TRBJ2-3; TRBD2 matches 10 bases. With V trimmed by 3 bases and J by 6 bases, 13 bases remained unmatched. Per germline, CDR1 SGHRS and CDR2 YFSETQ. The CDR3 contains 17 residues. This CDR3 reads CASSYANPAGGPDTQYF. For the CDR3, the DNA is TGCGCCAGCAGCTATGCCAACCCAGCGGGAGGGCCCGATACGCAGTATTTT.

As for this clonotype: This may be a read error: a much more frequent sequence differs by one nucleotide. This chain links TRBV29-1 with TRBJ2-3; D is unclear. The CDR3 spans 12 residues. Germline assignment: CDR1 SQVTM and CDR2 ANQGSEA. V gave up 6 bases and J gave up 2 bases, with 9 bases separating them. The CDR3, as DNA: TGCAGCGTCAGCCTAGACACAGATACGCAGTATTTT. Translating gives CSVSLDTDTQYF.

Worth noting for this clonotype: Likely a read error: the CDR3 ends without its conserved phenylalanine or tryptophan. The chain joins TRBV6-4 to TRBJ2-2; D possibly corresponds to TRBD1 (6 bases). This CDR3 is built from 13 residues. CDR1 is MRHNA, CDR2 SNTAGT, per germline. V lost 6 bases and J lost 5, with 10 bases in between. The CDR3: CASSQQGTGELFL. CDR3 coding DNA: TGTGCCAGCAGCCAACAGGGTACCGGGGAGCTGTTTTTG.

In the case of this clonotype: A much larger clone differs by one base, so this may be a read error. The chain combines TRBV4-1 with TRBJ2-6, with TRBD1 matching over 9 bases. There are 19 residues in the CDR3. Germline CDR1 MGHRA, CDR2 YSYEKL. CDR3 nucleotide sequence: TGCGCCAGCAGCTTGGCCTCGGGACAGGGCTTCTCTGGGGTCAACGTCCTGACTTTC. Protein sequence: CASSLASGQGFSGVNVLTF.

The chain links TRBV7-9 to TRBJ2-3, with D possibly called TRBD1 or TRBD2 (5 bases each). This CDR3 has 11 residues. V shed 6 bases and J shed 10 bases, with 11 bases lying between them. The germline CDR1 and CDR2 sequences are SEHNR and FQNEAQ (reference sequence). In DNA, the CDR3 is TGTGCCAGCAGAGACGGGACCGCGCAGTATTTT. This codes for CASRDGTAQYF.

This clonotype was detected a few times. The genes are TRBV29-1 and TRBJ1-2, with D unclear. Between the trimmed V and J ends, which lost 1 base and 3 bases, there was a span of 9 bases. This CDR3 comprises 13 residues. From germline, CDR1 is SQVTM and CDR2 ANQGSEA. The CDR3 spells CSVEGGSYYGYTF. CDR3 in DNA: TGCAGCGTTGAAGGTGGGAGCTACTATGGCTACACCTTC. The whole variable domain, filled in from reference TRBV29-1 and TRBJ1-2, reads SAVISQKPSRDICQRGTSLTIQCQVDSQVTMMFWYRQQPGQSLTLIATANQGSEATYESGFVIDKFPISRPNLTFSTLTVSNMSPEDSSIYLCSVEGGSYYGYTFGSGTRLTVV.

As regards this clonotype: A read error may be the cause here, since a much bigger clone is one base away. The chain combines TRBV12-3 or TRBV12-4 with TRBJ2-7; D is unresolved. The CDR3 extends over 13 amino acids. The V end was cut by 6 bases, the J end by 2 bases, with 11 bases between. CDR3: CASSFYTAYEQYF. DNA for the CDR3: TGTGCCAGCAGCTTCTACACTGCCTACGAGCAGTACTTC.

Details on this clonotype: The junction departs from the called germline gene at one end, perhaps through a read error. The chain combines TRBV12-3 or TRBV12-4 with TRBJ1-1, with D possibly TRBD1 on 5 matching bases. CDR3 size: 20 residues. This CDR3 reads CASSLAFWGIRFFRNPEAFF. The CDR3 DNA sequence: TGTGCCAGCAGTTTAGCGTTCTGGGGCATTAGGTTTTTTCGGAACCCTGAAGCTTTCTTT.

Notes on this clonotype: This may arise from a read error, as a much more abundant clone is one base away. The chain has TRBV6-6 and TRBJ1-6; D remains unclear. From germline, CDR1 is MNHNY and CDR2 SVGAGI (reference sequence). Between the trimmed V and J ends, which lost 10 bases and 14 bases, there was a span of 18 bases. The length of the CDR3 is 12 residues. The CDR3 region has the DNA TGTGCCAACAGCCCCCTCGGCGATTCCCTCCACTTT. Protein sequence: CANSPLGDSLHF.

This clonotype was counted between two and nine times. The J gene is TRBJ2-7, the V gene TRBV6-6, with 9 positions matching TRBD1. The germline V gene encodes CDR1 MNHNY and CDR2 SVGAGI (reference sequence). The junction had 11 bases not matched to a gene; V was cut back by 10 bases and J by 4 bases. The CDR3 contains 14 residues. CDR3 in DNA: TGTGCCATCACAACCGGGACAGGGTCTTACGAGCAGTACTTC. Translation gives CAITTGTGSYEQYF.

As regards this clonotype: This may be a read error: a much more frequent sequence differs by one nucleotide. This chain connects TRBV4-1 to TRBJ2-5; the match to TRBD2 covers 7 bases. This CDR3 has 18 residues. Germline V gene data show CDR1 as MGHRA and CDR2 as YSYEKL. CDR3 coding DNA: TGCGCCAGCAACCAACTGATGACCGGGACTATGATACAAGAGACCCAGTACTTC. Its protein is CASNQLMTGTMIQETQYF.

As for this clonotype: This sequence may be a read error, since a much larger clone differs from it by one base. V and J are TRBV6-2 or TRBV6-3 and TRBJ2-2; D is perhaps TRBD1 or TRBD2 (5 bases each). This CDR3 contains 17 residues. Per the germline V gene, CDR1 is MNHEY and CDR2 is SVGEGT. Trimming pared 2 bases from V and 0 bases from J, leaving 13 bases between. The CDR3 DNA follows: TGTGCCAGCAGTTACGGTTCTAGCAGGGCGAACACCGGGGAGCTGTTTTTT. This sequence encodes CASSYGSSRANTGELFF.

A note on this clonotype: This could be a read error, since a much larger clone is one nucleotide away. The chain couples TRBV12-3 or TRBV12-4 to TRBJ2-7, with D perhaps matching TRBD2 (5 bases). This CDR3 comprises 15 residues. The V end lost 6 bases, the J end lost 2 bases, and 17 bases lay between the germline ends. CDR3 nucleotides: TGTGCCAGCAGCTCTGTCCGGACTCTAGCCTACGAGCAGTACTTC. Protein: CASSSVRTLAYEQYF.

Regarding this clonotype: Being one base from a much bigger clone, this may be a read error. The rearrangement joins TRBV4-1 to TRBJ2-3, with 8 bases matching TRBD2. The germline V gene encodes CDR1 MGHRA and CDR2 YSYEKL. This CDR3 has 18 residues. CDR3 sequence (DNA): TGCGTCAGCAGCCAAATTAACTTAGCGGGGACCTTCACAGATACGCAGTATTTT. Encoded protein: CVSSQINLAGTFTDTQYF.

This clonotype has just a few counts. This chain uses TRBV12-3 or TRBV12-4 with TRBJ2-6, with D unclear. V was shortened by 3 bases and J by 0 bases, with 6 bases between the two germline ends. The CDR3 has 15 amino acids. As DNA, the CDR3 is TGTGCCAGCAGTTTCGGTAGCTCTGGGGCCAACGTCCTGACTTTC. This encodes CASSFGSSGANVLTF.

Remarks on this clonotype: Relative to the germline gene, one junction end is altered; a read error may explain this. This chain links TRBV6-5 with TRBJ2-7; 11 bases agree with TRBD2. The CDR3 is made up of 15 amino acids. From germline, CDR1 is MNHEY and CDR2 SVGAGI. Written as DNA, the CDR3 is TGTGCCAGTAGTTACGGGCTAGCGGGAGGTTACGATCAGTACTTC. The encoded protein is CASSYGLAGGYDQYF.

Regarding this clonotype: An end of the junction differs from the germline gene, which may be a read error. The chain uses TRBV5-5 and TRBJ1-3; D unclear. This CDR3 has 16 residues. Germline V CDR1 and CDR2: SGHKS, YYEKEE (reference sequence). The CDR3 coding sequence is TGTGCCAGCACCTTGGAGGGATCGGGCTCTGGAAACACCATATATTTT. Translated, it gives CASTLEGSGSGNTIYF.

Notes on this clonotype: One base away lies a much larger clone, so this may be a sequencing read error. CDR3 protein: CASGQLQGGYGYTF. CDR3 coding DNA: TGCGCCAGCGGCCAATTACAGGGGGGCTATGGCTACACCTTC. The chain links TRBV4-3 to TRBJ1-2; TRBD1 matches at 8 bases. Germline V gene sequence: CDR1 LGHNA, CDR2 YSLEER. The CDR3 extends over 14 amino acids.

In this sample, this clonotype turned up many times. The CDR3 DNA sequence: TGCGCCAGCACCTACGGAGCGGACTCCTACGAGCAGTACTTC. Its translation is CASTYGADSYEQYF. This chain links TRBV4-1 with TRBJ2-7; perhaps TRBD2 as D (5 bases). The CDR3 is made up of 14 amino acids. The V gene's germline CDR1 is MGHRA and CDR2 YSYEKL. The V end lost 7 bases, the J end lost 0 bases, and 13 bases lay between the germline ends.

This clonotype was seen ten or more times. The chain uses TRBV29-1 and TRBJ1-1; D uncertain. The CDR3 extends over 14 amino acids. Germline V gene data show CDR1 as SQVTM and CDR2 as ANQGSEA. Trimming took off 6 bases at V and 0 bases at J, with 14 bases between the two ends. CDR3 residues: CSVPDFGVNTEAFF. CDR3 sequence (DNA): TGCAGCGTGCCCGACTTTGGGGTGAACACTGAAGCTTTCTTT.

Many counts were recorded for this clonotype. The rearrangement uses TRBV6-5 and TRBJ1-6; a possible D gene is TRBD1 (6 bases). This CDR3 is 14 amino acids long. Trimming cost V 4 bases and J 5 bases, with 9 bases left between them. Looked up from germline, CDR1 is MNHEY and CDR2 is SVGAGI. CDR3 DNA sequence: TGTGCCAGCAGTTTTAAGGGGGATAATTCACCCCTCCACTTT. Amino acid sequence: CASSFKGDNSPLHF.

V is TRBV6-6 and J is TRBJ2-1; D uncertain. Trimming removed 5 bases from V and 7 bases from J, with 18 bases in between. The CDR3 is made up of 15 amino acids. Germline V gene sequence: CDR1 MNHNY, CDR2 SVGAGI (reference sequence). CDR3 in DNA: TGTGCCAGCAGTCTCGGCCAGGTGCGTTGGAATGAGCAGTTCTTC. As protein: CASSLGQVRWNEQFF.